The 13 T cell receptor beta chains below were found in one sample sequenced in a study of post-analysis software for immune sequencing data. Study observations and caveats: In patients, TRBV5-6, TRBV5-1 and TRBV20-1 belonged to about five TRBV segments found more frequently than in controls.

cDNA libraries of TCR beta carried unique molecular identifiers. TCRdb used MiXCR to reprocess the PCR reads, holding one entry per CDR3 protein. The profile covers 350,000 to 500,000 distinct CDR3 sequences, with about 40% appearing a single time and approximately 7.1% taken by the ten largest. These receptors have no known antigen. The sample comprised blood. Source of these receptors: a girl aged 2-10 years with multiple sclerosis.

The V and J genes are TRBV20-1 and TRBJ2-4; the D gene could be TRBD1 or TRBD2 (5 bases each). The end of the DNA aligns better with TRBJ2-7, so the J call may be wrong. The V gene's germline CDR1 is DFQATT and CDR2 SNEGSKA (reference sequence). There are 13 residues in the CDR3. CDR3 in DNA: TGCAGTGCCTCGGGTGGGACCACCTACGAGCAGTACTTC. Residues: CSASGGTTYEQYF.

CDR3: CASSFRASPETQYF. CDR3 nucleotide sequence: TGTGCCAGCAGCTTTCGGGCTAGTCCAGAGACCCAGTACTTC. The genes are TRBV7-2 and TRBJ2-5; no clear D. The CDR3 covers 14 residues. The ends were cut back, 3 bases at V and 4 bases at J, with 12 bases in the middle. The germline gives CDR1 SGHTA, CDR2 FQGNSA.

This clonotype was detected a few times. The chain carries TRBV29-1 and TRBJ2-1; unclear D gene. The ends were cut back, 2 bases at V and 10 bases at J, with 15 bases in the middle. Germline CDR1 reads SQVTM; CDR2 reads ANQGSEA. This CDR3 contains 13 residues. This chain's CDR3 is CSVESRPGGEQFF. The CDR3 bases are TGCAGCGTTGAATCTCGCCCCGGTGGGGAGCAGTTCTTC.

The genes are TRBV28 and TRBJ2-3, with D uncertain. Germline-derived CDR1 and CDR2 are MDHEN and SYDVKM. The V end was cut by 2 bases, the J end by 0 bases, with 12 bases between. This CDR3 spans 16 amino acids. The CDR3 spells CASSLDGRFSTDTQYF. The CDR3 coding sequence is TGTGCCAGCAGTTTAGACGGCAGATTTAGCACAGATACGCAGTATTTT. Combining the CDR3 with reference TRBV28 and TRBJ2-3 gives the whole variable domain DVKVTQSSRYLVKRTGEKVFLECVQDMDHENMFWYRQDPGLGLRLIYFSYDVKMKEKGDIPEGYSVSREKKERFSLILESASTNQTSMYLCASSLDGRFSTDTQYFGPGTRLTVL.

This clonotype occurred a few times. This chain uses TRBV7-8 with TRBJ2-7; D assignment may be TRBD1 or TRBD2 (6 bases each). The CDR3 runs 16 residues. Trimming stripped 4 bases from V and 1 base from J, with 17 bases between. Per the germline V gene, CDR1 is SGHVS and CDR2 is FQNEAQ. The CDR3 reads CASSSQRGGGSYEQYF. DNA for the CDR3: TGTGCCAGCAGCTCCCAAAGAGGAGGGGGATCCTACGAGCAGTACTTC. The full variable domain, rest sourced from reference TRBV7-8 and TRBJ2-7, is GAGVSQSPRYKVAKRGQDVALRCDPISGHVSLFWYQQALGQGPEFLTYFQNEAQLDKSGLPSDRFFAERPEGSVSTLKIQRTQQEDSAVYLCASSSQRGGGSYEQYFGPGTRLTVT.

This sequence joins TRBV28 and TRBJ2-5; TRBD1 matches 8 bases. Trimming removed 5 bases from V and 0 bases from J; junction bases left unmatched: 11. Germline V gene sequence: CDR1 MDHEN, CDR2 SYDVKM. This CDR3 is 17 amino acids long. CDR3 region: CASSPENRGAYQETQYF. The CDR3 nucleotides are TGTGCCAGCAGTCCAGAAAACAGGGGGGCGTACCAAGAGACCCAGTACTTC.

There are a few counts of this clonotype. The CDR3, as DNA: TGTGCCAGCAGCGCGCCGGGACAGGGGGGCTACACCTTC. It yields the protein CASSAPGQGGYTF. V gene TRBV21-1 combines with J gene TRBJ1-2; no DNA check was done on the table's D call, TRBD1. TRBV21-1 is an annotated pseudogene. The length of the CDR3 is 13 residues.

V and J are TRBV29-1 and TRBJ2-1; D could derive from TRBD1 or TRBD2 (5 bases each). The germline V gene encodes CDR1 SQVTM and CDR2 ANQGSEA. Trimming removed 4 bases at V and 4 bases at J, with 14 bases between. CDR3 length: 14 residues. The CDR3: CSVVVNWGYNEQFF. CDR3 sequence (DNA): TGCAGCGTTGTGGTCAACTGGGGGTACAATGAGCAGTTCTTC.

The V call is TRBV29-1, the J call TRBJ2-7; possibly TRBD2 for D (6 bases). This CDR3 has 13 residues. Germline V gives CDR1 SQVTM, CDR2 ANQGSEA. CDR3 DNA sequence: TGCAACGTAGCGGCAGGGAAGTCCTACGAGCAGTACTTC. Protein product: CNVAAGKSYEQYF.

There are many counts of this clonotype. The rearrangement joins TRBV12-3 or TRBV12-4 to TRBJ1-5, with D possibly matching TRBD1 (5 bases). The V end was cut by 1 base, the J end by 7 bases, with 8 bases between. The CDR3 has 13 amino acids. The chain's CDR3 is CASSLGGGQPQHF. The CDR3 nucleotides read TGTGCCAGCAGTTTAGGGGGCGGACAGCCCCAGCATTTT.

V and J are TRBV11-1 and TRBJ2-3; 14 positions agree with TRBD2. Trimming cost V 7 bases and J 0 bases; bases outside gene matches: 21. The CDR3 has 22 amino acids. Germline-derived CDR1 and CDR2 are SGHAT and FQDESV (reference sequence). CDR3 sequence reads: CASTHWEVRTSGGINSTDTQYF. The CDR3 nucleotides read TGTGCCAGCACCCACTGGGAGGTTCGGACTAGCGGGGGGATAAACAGCACAGATACGCAGTATTTT.

The chain is built from TRBV6-6 and TRBJ2-1; D remains ambiguous. Germline assignment: CDR1 MNHNY and CDR2 SVGAGI (reference sequence). CDR3 length equals 14 residues. Trimming shortened V by 6 bases and J by 6 bases, and 15 bases separated the two germline ends. The CDR3: CASRRLSGINEQFF. CDR3 bases: TGTGCCAGCAGACGACTGTCCGGTATCAATGAGCAGTTCTTC.

The chain employs TRBV7-9 and TRBJ2-3; possibly TRBD2 for D (7 bases). V lost 6 bases and J lost 5, with 18 bases in between. This CDR3 has 15 residues. CDR1 and CDR2 from the germline V gene are SEHNR and FQNEAQ (reference sequence). The CDR3 reads CASSRGALTGDTQYF. The CDR3 DNA sequence: TGTGCCAGCAGTCGGGGGGCCCTCACGGGAGATACGCAGTATTTT.